Sequencing of this T cell receptor (beta chain) was carried out in a study of T-cell memory formation after mild COVID-19. Study observations and caveats: Later expanders leaned CD4+, whereas clones that contracted between day 15 and 85 were balanced CD4/CD8.

This clonotype was recorded a few times. The antigen is not known. TCRdb called the 5' RACE reads again in MiXCR, with one record for every CDR3 protein. The sample records 310,000 or so distinct CDR3 sequences, 15% being singletons. This clonotype was obtained from a man younger than 35 who had mild COVID-19 (a few samples of this study predate the infection). Cell type and time point are not known. The sequenced material came from PBMCs or a T cell subset sorted from them (not recorded which).

CDR3 residues: CASSSSSPGTSYEQYF. In nucleotides, the CDR3 is TGTGCCAGCAGCTCATCTTCCCCCGGGACAAGCTACGAGCAGTACTTC. This chain uses TRBV7-2 with TRBJ2-7; a possible D gene is TRBD1 (6 bases). Germline CDR1 is SGHTA and CDR2 is FQGNSA. The CDR3 covers 16 residues. Deletions cut 4 bases from V and 3 bases from J, with 19 bases between.